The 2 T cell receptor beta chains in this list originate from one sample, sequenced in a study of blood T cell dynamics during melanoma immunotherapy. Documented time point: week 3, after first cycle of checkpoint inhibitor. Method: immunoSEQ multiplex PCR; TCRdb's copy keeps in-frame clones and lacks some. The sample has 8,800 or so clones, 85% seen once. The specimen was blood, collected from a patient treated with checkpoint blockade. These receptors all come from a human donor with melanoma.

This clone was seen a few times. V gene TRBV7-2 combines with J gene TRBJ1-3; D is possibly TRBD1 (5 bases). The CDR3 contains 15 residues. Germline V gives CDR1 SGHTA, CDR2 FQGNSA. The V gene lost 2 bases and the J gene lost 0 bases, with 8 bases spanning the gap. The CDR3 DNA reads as TGTGCCAGCAGCTTAATGGGGGACTCTGGAAACACCATATATTTT. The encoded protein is CASSLMGDSGNTIYF.

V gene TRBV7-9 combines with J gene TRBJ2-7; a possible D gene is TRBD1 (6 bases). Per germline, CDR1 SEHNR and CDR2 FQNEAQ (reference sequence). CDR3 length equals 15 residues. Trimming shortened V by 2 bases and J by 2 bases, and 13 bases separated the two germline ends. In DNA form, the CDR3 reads TGTGCCAGCAGCTTACTTCAGGGGTTAGCCTACGAGCAGTACTTC. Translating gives CASSLLQGLAYEQYF.